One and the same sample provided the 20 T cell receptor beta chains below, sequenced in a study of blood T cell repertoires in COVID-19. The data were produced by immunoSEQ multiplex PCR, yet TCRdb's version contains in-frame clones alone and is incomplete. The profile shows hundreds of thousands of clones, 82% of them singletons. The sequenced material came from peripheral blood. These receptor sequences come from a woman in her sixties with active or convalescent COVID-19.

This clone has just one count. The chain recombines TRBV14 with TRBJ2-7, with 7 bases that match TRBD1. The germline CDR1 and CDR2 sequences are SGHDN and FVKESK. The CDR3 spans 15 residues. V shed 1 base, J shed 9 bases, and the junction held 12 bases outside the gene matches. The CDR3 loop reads CASSQVGDSRRGQYF. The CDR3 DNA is TGTGCCAGCAGCCAAGTAGGGGACAGCCGACGAGGGCAGTACTTC.

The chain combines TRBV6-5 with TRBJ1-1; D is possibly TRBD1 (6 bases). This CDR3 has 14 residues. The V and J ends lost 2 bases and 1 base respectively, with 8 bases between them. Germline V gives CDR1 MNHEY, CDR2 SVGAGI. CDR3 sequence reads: CASSYQTGNTEAFF. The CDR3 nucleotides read TGTGCCAGCAGTTACCAGACAGGGAACACTGAAGCTTTCTTT.

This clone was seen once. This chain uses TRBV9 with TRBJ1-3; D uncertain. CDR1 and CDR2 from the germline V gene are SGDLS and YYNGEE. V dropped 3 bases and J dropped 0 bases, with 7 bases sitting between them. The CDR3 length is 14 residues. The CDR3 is CASSGVSSGNTIYF. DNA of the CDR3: TGTGCCAGCAGCGGTGTGAGCTCTGGAAACACCATATATTTT.

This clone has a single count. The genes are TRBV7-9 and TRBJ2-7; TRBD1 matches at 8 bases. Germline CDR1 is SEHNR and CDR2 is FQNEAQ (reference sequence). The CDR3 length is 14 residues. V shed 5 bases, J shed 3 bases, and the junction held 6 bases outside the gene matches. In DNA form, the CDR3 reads TGTGCCAGCAGCCTAAGGACAGGGTTCTACGAGCAGTACTTC. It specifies CASSLRTGFYEQYF. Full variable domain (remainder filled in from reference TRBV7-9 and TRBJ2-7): DTGVSQNPRHKITKRGQNVTFRCDPISEHNRLYWYRQTLGQGPEFLTYFQNEAQLEKSRLLSDRFSAERPKGSFSTLEIQRTEQGDSAMYLCASSLRTGFYEQYFGPGTRLTVT.

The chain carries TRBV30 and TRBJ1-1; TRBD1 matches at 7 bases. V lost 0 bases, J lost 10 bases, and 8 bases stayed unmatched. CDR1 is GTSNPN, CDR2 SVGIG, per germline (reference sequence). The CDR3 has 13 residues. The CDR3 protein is CAWSVYFDRVAFF. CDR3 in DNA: TGTGCCTGGAGTGTATATTTTGACAGGGTAGCTTTCTTT.

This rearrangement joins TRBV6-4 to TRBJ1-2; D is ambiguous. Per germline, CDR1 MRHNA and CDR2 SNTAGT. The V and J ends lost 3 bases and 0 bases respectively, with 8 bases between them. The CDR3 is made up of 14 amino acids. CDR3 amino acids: CASSEGGSNYGYTF. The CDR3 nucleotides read TGTGCCAGCAGTGAGGGAGGTTCTAACTATGGCTACACCTTC.

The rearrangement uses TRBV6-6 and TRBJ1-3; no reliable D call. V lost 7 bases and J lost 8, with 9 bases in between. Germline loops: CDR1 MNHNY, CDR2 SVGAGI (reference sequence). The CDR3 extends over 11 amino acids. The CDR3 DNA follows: TGTGCCAGCACCCTATCCCACACCATATATTTT. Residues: CASTLSHTIYF.

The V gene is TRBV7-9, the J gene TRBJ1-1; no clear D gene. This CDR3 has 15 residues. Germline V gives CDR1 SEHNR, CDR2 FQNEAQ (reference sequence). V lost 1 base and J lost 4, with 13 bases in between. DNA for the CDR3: TGTGCCAGCAGCTTAGGACGGAGCTTGGGCACTGAAGCTTTCTTT. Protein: CASSLGRSLGTEAFF. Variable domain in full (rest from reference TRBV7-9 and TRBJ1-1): DTGVSQNPRHKITKRGQNVTFRCDPISEHNRLYWYRQTLGQGPEFLTYFQNEAQLEKSRLLSDRFSAERPKGSFSTLEIQRTEQGDSAMYLCASSLGRSLGTEAFFGQGTRLTVV.

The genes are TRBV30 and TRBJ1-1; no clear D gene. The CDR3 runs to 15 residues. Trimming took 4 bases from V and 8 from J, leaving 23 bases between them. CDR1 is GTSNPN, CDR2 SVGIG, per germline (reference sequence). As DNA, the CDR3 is TGTGCCTGGACATCGGGGAACTCCGGCCTAGGCGAAGCTTTCTTT. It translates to CAWTSGNSGLGEAFF.

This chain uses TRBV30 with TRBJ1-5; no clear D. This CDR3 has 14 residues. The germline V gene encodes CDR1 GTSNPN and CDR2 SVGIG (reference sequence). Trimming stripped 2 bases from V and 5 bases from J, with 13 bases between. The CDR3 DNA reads TGTGCCTGGAGTCTTGTGGGCACTGATCAGCCCCAGCATTTT. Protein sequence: CAWSLVGTDQPQHF.

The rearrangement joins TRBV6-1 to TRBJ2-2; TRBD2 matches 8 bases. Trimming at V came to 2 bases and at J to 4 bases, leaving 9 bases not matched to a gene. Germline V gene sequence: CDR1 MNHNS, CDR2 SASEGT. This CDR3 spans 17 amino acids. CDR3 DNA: TGTGCCAGCAGTGAAAATCCCCGGGGGGGCAGCACCGGGGAGCTGTTTTTT. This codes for CASSENPRGGSTGELFF.

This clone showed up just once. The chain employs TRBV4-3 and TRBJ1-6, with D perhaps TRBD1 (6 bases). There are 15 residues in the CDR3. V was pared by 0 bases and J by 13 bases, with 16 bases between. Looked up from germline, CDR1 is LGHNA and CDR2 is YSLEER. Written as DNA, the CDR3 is TGCGCCAGCAGCCAAGAACCGGACAGCCTAACCCCCCTCCACTTT. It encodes CASSQEPDSLTPLHF.

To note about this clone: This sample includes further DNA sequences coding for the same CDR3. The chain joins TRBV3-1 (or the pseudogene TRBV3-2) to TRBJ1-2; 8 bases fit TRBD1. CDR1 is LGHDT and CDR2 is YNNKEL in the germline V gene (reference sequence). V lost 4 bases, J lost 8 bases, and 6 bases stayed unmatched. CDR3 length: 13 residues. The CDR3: CASSPRQGRGYTF. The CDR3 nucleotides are TGTGCCAGCAGCCCTAGACAGGGGAGAGGCTACACCTTC.

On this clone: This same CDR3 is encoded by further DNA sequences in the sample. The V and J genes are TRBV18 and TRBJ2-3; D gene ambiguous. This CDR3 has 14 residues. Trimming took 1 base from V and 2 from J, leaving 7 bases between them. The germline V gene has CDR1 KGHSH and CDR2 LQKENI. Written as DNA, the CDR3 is TGTGCCAGCTCACCACTAGCCGACACAGATACGCAGTATTTT. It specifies CASSPLADTDTQYF. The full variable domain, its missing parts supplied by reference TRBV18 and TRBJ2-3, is NAGVMQNPRHLVRRRGQEARLRCSPMKGHSHVYWYRQLPEEGLKFMVYLQKENIIDESGMPKERFSAEFPKEGPSILRIQQVVRGDSAAYFCASSPLADTDTQYFGPGTRLTVL.

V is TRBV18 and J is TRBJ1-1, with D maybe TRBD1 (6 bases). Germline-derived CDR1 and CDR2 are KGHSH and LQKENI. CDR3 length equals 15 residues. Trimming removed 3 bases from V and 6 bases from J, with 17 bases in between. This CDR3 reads CASSPRDRTEPEAFF. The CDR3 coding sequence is TGTGCCAGCTCACCTCGCGACCGGACAGAACCTGAAGCTTTCTTT.

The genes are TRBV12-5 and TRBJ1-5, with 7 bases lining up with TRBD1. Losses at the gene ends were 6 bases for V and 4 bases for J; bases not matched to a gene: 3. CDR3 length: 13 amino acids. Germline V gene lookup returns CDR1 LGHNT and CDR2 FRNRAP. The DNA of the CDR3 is TGTGCTAGTGGCCTGACAGGGAATCAGCCCCAGCATTTT. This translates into CASGLTGNQPQHF.

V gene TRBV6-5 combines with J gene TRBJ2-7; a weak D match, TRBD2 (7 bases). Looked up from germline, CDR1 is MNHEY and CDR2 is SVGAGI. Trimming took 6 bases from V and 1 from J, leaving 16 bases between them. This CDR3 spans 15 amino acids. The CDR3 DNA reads TGTGCCAGCAGCCGTGGGGGGGGCACTTCCTACGAGCAGTACTTC. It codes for CASSRGGGTSYEQYF.

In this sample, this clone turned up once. CDR3 region: CASSHLEGLAGTQYF. In DNA, the CDR3 is TGTGCCAGCAGCCATCTCGAAGGACTAGCGGGGACGCAGTATTTT. The chain links TRBV3-1 (or the pseudogene TRBV3-2) to TRBJ2-3, with 12 bases fitting TRBD2. This CDR3 is built from 15 residues. The V gene end was trimmed by 3 bases and the J gene end by 9 bases; junction bases not matched to a gene: 7. In germline, CDR1 is LGHDT, CDR2 YNNKEL (reference sequence).

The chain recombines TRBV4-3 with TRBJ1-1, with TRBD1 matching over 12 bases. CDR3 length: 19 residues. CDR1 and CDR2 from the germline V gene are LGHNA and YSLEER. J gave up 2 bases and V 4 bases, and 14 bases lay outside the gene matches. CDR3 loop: CASSLYQLGTGGTNTEAFF. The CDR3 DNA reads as TGCGCCAGCAGCCTTTATCAACTGGGGACAGGGGGCACTAACACTGAAGCTTTCTTT.

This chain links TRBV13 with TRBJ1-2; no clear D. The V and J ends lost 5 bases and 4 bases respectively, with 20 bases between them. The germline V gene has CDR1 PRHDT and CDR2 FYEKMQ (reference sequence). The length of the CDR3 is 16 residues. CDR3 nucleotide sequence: TGTGCCAGCAGCCAACCGAACCTGAGGGCCGTCTATGGCTACACCTTC. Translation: CASSQPNLRAVYGYTF.